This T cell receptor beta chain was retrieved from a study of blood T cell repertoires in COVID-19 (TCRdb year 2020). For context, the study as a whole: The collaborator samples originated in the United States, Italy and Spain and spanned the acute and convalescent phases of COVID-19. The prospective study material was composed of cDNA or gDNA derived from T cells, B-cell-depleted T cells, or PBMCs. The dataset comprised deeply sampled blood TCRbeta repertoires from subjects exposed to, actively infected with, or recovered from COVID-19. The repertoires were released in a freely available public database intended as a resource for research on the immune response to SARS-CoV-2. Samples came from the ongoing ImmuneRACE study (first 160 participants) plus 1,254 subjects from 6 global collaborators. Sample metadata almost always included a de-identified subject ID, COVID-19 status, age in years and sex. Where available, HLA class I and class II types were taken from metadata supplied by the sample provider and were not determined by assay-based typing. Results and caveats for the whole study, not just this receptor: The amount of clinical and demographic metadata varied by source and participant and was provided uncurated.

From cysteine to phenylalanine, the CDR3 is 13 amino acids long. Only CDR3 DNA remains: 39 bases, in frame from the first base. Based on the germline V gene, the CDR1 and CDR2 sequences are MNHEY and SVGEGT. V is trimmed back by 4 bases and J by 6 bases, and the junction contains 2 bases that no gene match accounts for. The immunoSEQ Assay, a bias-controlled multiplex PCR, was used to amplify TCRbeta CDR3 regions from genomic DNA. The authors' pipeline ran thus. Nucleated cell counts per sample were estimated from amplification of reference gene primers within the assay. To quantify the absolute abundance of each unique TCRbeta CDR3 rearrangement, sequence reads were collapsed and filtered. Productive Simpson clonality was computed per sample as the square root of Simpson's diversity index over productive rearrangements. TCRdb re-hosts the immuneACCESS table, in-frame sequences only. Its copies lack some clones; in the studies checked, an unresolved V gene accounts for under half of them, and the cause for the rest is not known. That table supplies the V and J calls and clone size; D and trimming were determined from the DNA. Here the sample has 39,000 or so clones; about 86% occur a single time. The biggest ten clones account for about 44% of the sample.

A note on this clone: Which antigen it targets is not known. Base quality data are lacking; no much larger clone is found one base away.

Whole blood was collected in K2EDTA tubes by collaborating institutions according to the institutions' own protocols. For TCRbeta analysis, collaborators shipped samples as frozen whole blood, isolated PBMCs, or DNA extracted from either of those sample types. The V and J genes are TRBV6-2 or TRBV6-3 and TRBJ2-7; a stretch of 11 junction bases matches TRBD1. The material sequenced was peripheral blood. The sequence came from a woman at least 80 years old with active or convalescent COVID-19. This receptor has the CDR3 CASSWDRGAEQYF. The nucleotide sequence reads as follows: TGTGCCAGCAGTTGGGACAGGGGGGCCGAGCAGTACTTC.